A single TCR beta chain is shown here with its context. The assay was immunoSEQ multiplex PCR, and TCRdb's table has in-frame clones only and misses some. Of about 300,000 clones in the sample, around four fifths are singletons; the top ten hold 1% to 1.5%. The source of the sample is a study of blood T cell repertoires in COVID-19. The specimen was peripheral blood. The receptor was derived from a woman in her forties or fifties with acute or convalescent COVID-19.

The CDR3: CASSLGQGWEQYF. Written as DNA, the CDR3 is TGTGCCAGCAGTCTCGGACAGGGTTGGGAGCAGTACTTC. The V gene is TRBV6-2 or TRBV6-3, the J gene TRBJ2-7; 8 bases are a match to TRBD1. The CDR3 totals 13 residues. Trimming removed 5 bases from V and 7 bases from J; junction bases left unmatched: 7. Germline V lookup: CDR1 MNHEY, CDR2 SVGEGT.